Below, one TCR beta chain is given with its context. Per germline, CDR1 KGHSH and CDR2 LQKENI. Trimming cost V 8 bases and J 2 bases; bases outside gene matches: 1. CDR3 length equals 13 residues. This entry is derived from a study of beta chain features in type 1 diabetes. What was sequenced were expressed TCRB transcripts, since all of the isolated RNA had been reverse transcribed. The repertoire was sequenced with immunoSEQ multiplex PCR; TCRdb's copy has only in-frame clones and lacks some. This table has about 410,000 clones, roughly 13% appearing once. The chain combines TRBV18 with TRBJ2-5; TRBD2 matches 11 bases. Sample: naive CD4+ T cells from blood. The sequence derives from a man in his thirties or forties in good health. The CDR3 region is CASRLAGQETQYF. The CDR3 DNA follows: TGTGCCAGCAGACTAGCGGGACAAGAGACCCAGTACTTC.